The T cell receptor beta chain under discussion was sequenced for a study of blood T cell repertoires in COVID-19 (dated by TCRdb to 2020 to 2022). Study-level background: Samples from collaborators originated in the United States, Italy and Spain and spanned both the acute and convalescent phases of COVID-19. The prospective study material was composed of cDNA or gDNA derived from T cells, B-cell-depleted T cells, or PBMCs. Deeply sampled blood TCRbeta repertoires from subjects exposed to, actively infected with, or recovered from COVID-19 were included in the dataset. A freely available public database, intended as a resource for researchers studying the immune response to SARS-CoV-2, is where the repertoires were released. The samples were drawn from two sources: the first 160 participants of the ongoing ImmuneRACE study, and fewer than 1,500 subjects contributed by 6 global collaborators. Nearly every sample came with metadata listing a de-identified subject ID, COVID-19 status, age in years and sex. HLA class I and class II types, where available, came from metadata supplied by the sample provider rather than from assay-based typing.

TCRbeta CDR3 regions were amplified from genomic DNA using the immunoSEQ Assay, a bias-controlled multiplex PCR. As for the authors' bioinformatics: Within the assay, amplification of reference gene primers was used to estimate how many nucleated cells each sample contained. To quantify the absolute abundance of each unique TCRbeta CDR3 rearrangement, sequence reads were collapsed and filtered. For each sample, productive Simpson clonality was calculated as the square root of Simpson's diversity index across productive rearrangements. The source is immuneACCESS, and TCRdb retained only in-frame sequences with V and J called. Part of the clones is not carried over; for the studies checked, unresolved V genes explain less than half of this, and the remainder is unexplained. The D gene and trimming were derived from the DNA, and the V and J assignments and clone size from that table. The sample profile shows roughly 570,000 clones; about 89% of them were found once. The ten largest clones take up 7.5% to 9% of the sample.

The CDR3 measures 13 amino acids from cysteine to phenylalanine. Only the CDR3 DNA stays, 39 bases, in frame from base 1. As encoded in the germline V gene, CDR1 is KGHDR while CDR2 is SFDVKD. Trimming at the junction amounts to 4 bases on V and 8 bases on J, and the germline ends lie 11 bases apart. Turning to this clone: Its binding antigen is unknown. Base-call qualities are not available, and no considerably larger clone is one nucleotide away.

Broad study findings and their caveats: Clinical and demographic metadata were provided uncurated, with the amount varying by source and participant.

One collaborating source in Seattle enrolled patients while the patients were actively infected and followed the patients over time throughout the course of disease. Whole blood was collected in K2EDTA tubes by collaborating institutions according to the institutions' own protocols. For TCRbeta analysis, collaborators shipped samples as frozen whole blood, isolated PBMCs, or DNA extracted from either of those sample types. The sample was peripheral blood. The chain uses TRBV24-1 and TRBJ2-1; D gene: possibly TRBD2, on 7 matching bases. This clonotype was obtained from a woman aged 45-60 years with COVID-19, enrolled during active disease. The CDR3 amino acid sequence is: CATSEGGGYEQFF. The sequence in DNA is TGTGCCACCAGTGAGGGGGGGGGCTATGAGCAGTTCTTC.